The 29 T cell receptor beta chains listed next were all sequenced from one sample in a study of T-cell memory formation after mild COVID-19. One entry per CDR3 protein results from TCRdb running MiXCR on the 5' RACE reads. The sample yields approximately 65,000 distinct CDR3 sequences, approximately 16% seen once. Specimen: PBMCs or a T cell subset sorted from them (not recorded which). These receptors originate from an adult woman who had mild COVID-19 (a few samples of this study predate the infection). Cell type and time point are not known.

The chain carries TRBV12-3 or TRBV12-4 and TRBJ2-1, with 9 bases lining up with TRBD2. CDR3 size: 17 residues. Trimming took 4 bases from V and 0 from J; bases not matched to a gene: 7. The DNA of the CDR3 is TGTGCCAGCAGTTCCTCTAGCGGGATGAGCTCCTACAATGAGCAGTTCTTC. This codes for CASSSSSGMSSYNEQFF.

V is TRBV7-9 and J is TRBJ2-7; D is ambiguous. This CDR3 has 12 residues. The V gene lost 5 bases and the J gene lost 5 bases, with 10 bases spanning the gap. Germline V lookup: CDR1 SEHNR, CDR2 FQNEAQ (reference sequence). CDR3 sequence reads: CASSSLGDEQYF. Here the CDR3 DNA reads TGTGCCAGCAGCAGCCTCGGAGACGAGCAGTACTTC.

This clonotype appeared a few times. The CDR3 region is CASSNLHLTSRAQETQYF. The CDR3 DNA is TGCGCCAGCAGCAATCTTCACTTGACTAGCCGGGCCCAAGAGACCCAGTACTTC. J is TRBJ2-5 and V is TRBV4-3, with TRBD2 matching 7 bases. J was trimmed by 1 base and V by 5 bases; bases with no gene match: 16. CDR1 is LGHNA and CDR2 is YSLEER in the germline V gene. This CDR3 contains 18 residues.

This clonotype was counted only a few times. The CDR3 nucleotides read TGTGCCAGCAGCACCTTGACAGGGGGAGTTGGCTACACCTTC. Residues: CASSTLTGGVGYTF. The chain has TRBV7-6 and TRBJ1-2, with 9 bases matching TRBD1. V shed 5 bases, J shed 7 bases, and the junction held 8 bases outside the gene matches. Germline V gene sequence: CDR1 SGHVS, CDR2 FNYEAQ. There are 14 residues in the CDR3.

This clonotype came up many times. The rearrangement joins TRBV5-1 to TRBJ2-3, with D tentatively TRBD1 (5 bases). V was trimmed by 0 bases and J by 1 base, leaving 9 bases between them. This CDR3 region has 15 residues. Germline V gene data show CDR1 as SGHRS and CDR2 as YFSETQ. CDR3 sequence (DNA): TGCGCCAGCAGCTTGGCGGTAGGGGGCACAGATACGCAGTATTTT. Translated: CASSLAVGGTDTQYF.

The chain couples TRBV30 to TRBJ2-5; D ambiguous. V lost 0 bases and J lost 5, with 4 bases in between. Per the germline V gene, CDR1 is GTSNPN and CDR2 is SVGIG (reference sequence). The CDR3 spans 11 residues. CDR3 amino acids: CAWSVEETQYF. The CDR3 coding sequence is TGTGCCTGGAGTGTCGAGGAGACCCAGTACTTC. Full variable domain (outside the CDR3, taken from reference TRBV30 and TRBJ2-5): SQTIHQWPATLVQPVGSPLSLECTVEGTSNPNLYWYRQAAGRGLQLLFYSVGIGQISSEVPQNLSASRPQDRQFILSSKKLLLSDSGFYLCAWSVEETQYFGPGTRLLVL.

This clonotype was seen a few times. This rearrangement joins TRBV4-3 to TRBJ2-7; the match to TRBD1 covers 12 bases. This CDR3 comprises 18 residues. The V gene end was trimmed by 2 bases and the J gene end by 4 bases; junction bases not matched to a gene: 12. The germline CDR1 and CDR2 sequences are LGHNA and YSLEER. The CDR3 here is CASSQQPAGTGGAYEQYF. CDR3 DNA: TGCGCCAGCAGCCAACAACCGGCCGGGACAGGGGGCGCGTACGAGCAGTACTTC.

The J gene is TRBJ1-2, the V gene TRBV20-1; D is undetermined. The V gene lost 3 bases and the J gene lost 2 bases, with 25 bases spanning the gap. The CDR3 runs 18 residues. Germline assignment: CDR1 DFQATT and CDR2 SNEGSKA (reference sequence). In DNA form, the CDR3 reads TGCAGTGCTAGTTATGTTGGGCCGGAACCCGATCACAACTATGGCTACACCTTC. Translating it yields CSASYVGPEPDHNYGYTF.

This clonotype was counted between two and nine times. The J gene is TRBJ2-7, the V gene TRBV20-1, with TRBD1 matching over 9 bases. V lost 5 bases and J lost 3; bases outside the gene matches: 5. Germline values: CDR1 DFQATT, CDR2 SNEGSKA (reference sequence). The CDR3 extends over 13 amino acids. CDR3 region: CSASDRGSYEQYF. The CDR3 nucleotides are TGCAGTGCTTCGGACAGGGGAAGCTACGAGCAGTACTTC.

V and J are TRBV24-1 and TRBJ1-1; TRBD1 matches at 7 bases. Germline lookup yields CDR1 KGHDR and CDR2 SFDVKD. CDR3 length: 14 residues. The J segment lost 1 base and the V segment lost 11 bases, leaving 9 bases of the junction unmatched. The CDR3 DNA follows: TGTGCCATTTGGGACAGACCGCGGAACACTGAAGCTTTCTTT. Translation gives CAIWDRPRNTEAFF.

The rearrangement uses TRBV4-2 and TRBJ1-2, with D possibly matching TRBD1 (5 bases). Looked up from germline, CDR1 is LGHNA and CDR2 is YNFKEQ. Trimming removed 0 bases from V and 5 bases from J, with 13 bases in between. The CDR3 totals 15 residues. The CDR3 coding sequence is TGTGCCAGCAGCCAAGAAGACGGGGGGGGATATGGCTACACCTTC. Its protein product is CASSQEDGGGYGYTF.

The rearrangement joins TRBV4-2 to TRBJ2-1; D tentatively reads TRBD1 or TRBD2 (5 bases each). The CDR3 spans 15 residues. Germline lookup yields CDR1 LGHNA and CDR2 YNFKEQ. V shed 0 bases and J shed 5 bases, with 11 bases lying between them. As DNA, the CDR3 is TGTGCCAGCAGCCAAGAGGGGGTAGCTGACAATGAGCAGTTCTTC. The encoded protein is CASSQEGVADNEQFF.

This clonotype was found once. V and J are TRBV4-1 and TRBJ1-1, with D tentatively TRBD1 (5 bases). The CDR3 is 15 residues long. V was cut by 7 bases and J by 4 bases, with 19 bases left in between. CDR1 is MGHRA, CDR2 YSYEKL, per germline. This CDR3 reads CASTAPLSGFTEAFF. CDR3 sequence (DNA): TGCGCCAGCACCGCACCACTCTCAGGGTTCACTGAAGCTTTCTTT.

The CDR3 loop is CAISEGQGNTEAFF. In DNA, the CDR3 is TGTGCCATCAGTGAGGGGCAGGGGAACACTGAAGCTTTCTTT. This chain connects TRBV10-3 to TRBJ1-1, with a weak D call TRBD1 (5 bases). The V end lost 2 bases, the J end lost 1 base, and 8 bases lay between the germline ends. The CDR3 sequence is 14 residues long. CDR1 and CDR2 from the germline V gene are ENHRY and SYGVKD.

This clonotype occurred a few times. V and J are TRBV5-6 and TRBJ1-2; no clear D gene. Per the germline V gene, CDR1 is SGHDT and CDR2 is YYEEEE. Trimming cost V 4 bases and J 6 bases, with 16 bases left between them. The CDR3 has 14 residues. Written as DNA, the CDR3 is TGTGCCAGCAGCCCCACAAAGGGTCCCAATGGCTACACCTTC. Its translation is CASSPTKGPNGYTF.

As DNA, the CDR3 is TGCGCCAGCAGCCAAGTTACAGGTTTCGAGCAGTACTTC. It yields the protein CASSQVTGFEQYF. The genes are TRBV4-1 and TRBJ2-7; maybe TRBD1 (5 bases). The V gene lost 1 base and the J gene lost 6 bases, with 10 bases spanning the gap. The CDR3 covers 13 residues. CDR1 MGHRA and CDR2 YSYEKL come from the germline V gene.

This clonotype was counted only a few times. The V call is TRBV27, the J call TRBJ2-1; maybe TRBD2 (6 bases). The germline V gene encodes CDR1 MNHEY and CDR2 SMNVEV (reference sequence). This CDR3 contains 16 residues. Trimming took 0 bases from V and 0 from J, leaving 9 bases between them. The CDR3 nucleotides are TGTGCCAGCAGTTTATCCACCGGGGGCTCCTACAATGAGCAGTTCTTC. Translation gives CASSLSTGGSYNEQFF.

This clonotype appeared a few times. The chain recombines TRBV7-9 with TRBJ1-5; weak D call: TRBD1 (5 bases). This CDR3 comprises 16 residues. The germline V and J ends were trimmed by 1 base and 2 bases, with 12 bases remaining between them. Germline loops: CDR1 SEHNR, CDR2 FQNEAQ (reference sequence). The CDR3 loop reads CASSLGTGYRNQPQHF. The CDR3 DNA reads as TGTGCCAGCAGCTTAGGTACAGGCTATCGCAATCAGCCCCAGCATTTT.

There are a few counts of this clonotype. The chain has TRBV5-6 and TRBJ1-1, with D unresolved. The CDR3 totals 11 residues. The germline V gene encodes CDR1 SGHDT and CDR2 YYEEEE. V was cut by 2 bases and J by 11 bases, with 10 bases left in between. CDR3 amino acids: CASSFSDAAFF. CDR3 bases: TGTGCCAGCAGCTTTTCCGATGCCGCTTTCTTT.

The V and J genes are TRBV6-1 and TRBJ2-3; 10 bases line up with TRBD2. Germline V gene lookup returns CDR1 MNHNS and CDR2 SASEGT. The CDR3 extends over 15 amino acids. The J segment lost 6 bases and the V segment lost 1 base, leaving 4 bases of the junction unmatched. The CDR3 here is CASSEGPSGSDTQYF. In DNA form, the CDR3 reads TGTGCCAGCAGTGAAGGGCCTAGCGGGAGTGATACGCAGTATTTT.

The gene calls are TRBV4-3 and TRBJ2-7; 7 nucleotides align to TRBD1. The CDR3 has 15 amino acids. Germline assignment: CDR1 LGHNA and CDR2 YSLEER. Losses at the gene ends were 4 bases for V and 2 bases for J; bases not matched to a gene: 8. The CDR3 DNA is TGCGCCAGCAGCCCTGACAGGGTGAAAGCCTACGAGCAGTACTTC. Its protein is CASSPDRVKAYEQYF.

The chain recombines TRBV6-5 with TRBJ2-3; 14 bases agree with TRBD2. Germline V lookup: CDR1 MNHEY, CDR2 SVGAGI. Germline trimming cut 7 bases from V and 4 bases from J; bases unmatched to any gene: 4. There are 15 residues in the CDR3. The CDR3 is CASIGLAGGPDTQYF. The CDR3 DNA follows: TGTGCCAGCATCGGACTAGCGGGAGGCCCAGATACGCAGTATTTT.

This clonotype has a handful of counts. The V gene is TRBV7-9, the J gene TRBJ2-7, with D maybe TRBD1 (5 bases). The germline CDR1 and CDR2 sequences are SEHNR and FQNEAQ (reference sequence). The CDR3 extends over 13 amino acids. V gave up 5 bases and J gave up 4 bases, with 12 bases separating them. This chain's CDR3 is CASSTWSGYEQYF. DNA of the CDR3: TGTGCCAGCAGCACCTGGTCAGGGTACGAGCAGTACTTC.

The chain couples TRBV6-5 to TRBJ1-5; 8 nucleotides line up with TRBD1. The CDR3 length is 14 residues. Germline trimming cut 6 bases from V and 2 bases from J; bases unmatched to any gene: 3. Germline-derived CDR1 and CDR2 are MNHEY and SVGAGI. CDR3 residues: CASSWGQGNQPQHF. CDR3 nucleotide sequence: TGTGCCAGCAGCTGGGGACAGGGCAATCAGCCCCAGCATTTT.

The chain uses TRBV27 and TRBJ2-5, with D perhaps TRBD1 (5 bases). The V gene's germline CDR1 is MNHEY and CDR2 SMNVEV (reference sequence). The V end lost 10 bases, the J end lost 3 bases, and 15 bases lay between the germline ends. The CDR3 loop spans 13 amino acids. CDR3 residues: CATQGAEEETQYF. For the CDR3, the DNA is TGTGCCACCCAGGGCGCGGAAGAAGAGACCCAGTACTTC.

V usage is TRBV9 and J usage is TRBJ2-3; 12 nucleotides match TRBD2. The CDR3 spans 15 residues. Germline CDR1 and CDR2: SGDLS and YYNGEE. J gave up 8 bases and V 3 bases, and 7 bases lay outside the gene matches. CDR3 sequence reads: CASSGTTSGSSTQYF. The CDR3 DNA is TGTGCCAGCAGCGGTACGACTAGCGGGAGTAGTACGCAGTATTTT. The full variable domain, in which reference TRBV9 and TRBJ2-3 provide the parts outside the CDR3, is DSGVTQTPKHLITATGQRVTLRCSPRSGDLSVYWYQQSLDQGLQFLIQYYNGEERAKGNILERFSAQQFPDLHSELNLSSLELGDSALYFCASSGTTSGSSTQYFGPGTRLTVL.

This chain connects TRBV12-3 or TRBV12-4 to TRBJ2-7; 9 nucleotides align to TRBD2. Trimming took 6 bases from V and 5 from J; bases not matched to a gene: 8. The CDR3 runs 14 residues. The CDR3 is CASSSGLAYNEQYF. The CDR3 region has the DNA TGTGCCAGCAGCTCGGGACTAGCTTACAACGAGCAGTACTTC.

This clonotype has a handful of counts. This chain joins TRBV29-1 and TRBJ2-3, with 7 bases aligning to TRBD2. In germline, CDR1 is SQVTM, CDR2 ANQGSEA. The CDR3 runs to 13 residues. The J segment lost 5 bases and the V segment lost 6 bases, leaving 8 bases of the junction unmatched. CDR3 sequence (DNA): TGCAGCGTCCCTGGGAGGGGTTTAGATACGCAGTATTTT. The encoded protein is CSVPGRGLDTQYF.

This rearrangement joins TRBV7-9 to TRBJ2-7; TRBD1 aligns across 12 bases. Germline V gene lookup returns CDR1 SEHNR and CDR2 FQNEAQ (reference sequence). The CDR3 totals 15 residues. Losses at the gene ends were 5 bases for V and 5 bases for J; bases not matched to a gene: 7. The CDR3 region is CASSPPGQGAHEQYF. CDR3 sequence (DNA): TGTGCCAGCAGCCCCCCGGGACAGGGGGCACACGAGCAGTACTTC.